The 27 T cell receptor beta chains below come from one sample, sequenced in a study of T cells expressing NK-cell markers. TCRdb re-called the 5' RACE reads and gives one entry per CDR3 protein, without DNA. The listing contains around 280,000 distinct CDR3 sequences. Input material: blood T cells: a sorted CD56 or NKG2C T cell subset, CD4+ or CD8+ T cells, or bulk PBMC T cells (not recorded which). These receptors were collected from a man aged 18 to 35 in good health.

The rearrangement uses TRBV28 and TRBJ2-1. This CDR3 is built from 14 residues. CDR1 and CDR2 from the germline V gene are MDHEN and SYDVKM. The CDR3 region is CASRERGTYNEQFF.

The gene calls are TRBV29-1 and TRBJ1-2. The CDR3 length is 14 residues. Germline CDR1 reads SQVTM; CDR2 reads ANQGSEA. CDR3 sequence: CSADTGLGTNGYTF.

The J gene is TRBJ1-4, the V gene TRBV7-9. CDR3 length: 15 amino acids. Germline CDR1 SEHNR, CDR2 FQNEAQ (reference sequence). CDR3 amino acids: CASSLAAEPNEKLFF.

The V and J genes are TRBV20-1 and TRBJ2-3; lacking DNA, the TRBD2 call made by TCRdb goes unchecked. This CDR3 has 18 residues. Germline V gene lookup returns CDR1 DFQATT and CDR2 SNEGSKA (reference sequence). This CDR3 is CSARVRGMTSGSADTQYF.

The V call is TRBV23-1, the J call TRBJ2-5. TRBV23-1 is placed among ORFs of uncertain function. The CDR3 sequence is 17 residues long. CDR3 sequence reads: CASSQSRAVIYQETQYF.

The chain is built from TRBV11-2 and TRBJ2-2; TCRdb picks TRBD2, but there is no DNA to check that call. This CDR3 is 16 amino acids long. Looked up from germline, CDR1 is SGHAT and CDR2 is FQNNGV. The CDR3 sequence is CASSLGVAGVTGELFF. Together with reference TRBV11-2 and TRBJ2-2, the CDR3 gives the full variable domain: EAGVAQSPRYKIIEKRQSVAFWCNPISGHATLYWYQQILGQGPKLLIQFQNNGVVDDSQLPKDRFSAERLKGVDSTLKIQPAKLEDSAVYLCASSLGVAGVTGELFFGEGSRLTVL.

This chain joins TRBV9 and TRBJ2-3; lacking DNA, the TRBD1 call made by TCRdb goes unchecked. Germline V lookup: CDR1 SGDLS, CDR2 YYNGEE. This CDR3 contains 16 residues. CDR3 sequence reads: CASSVGGAPSTDTQYF.

The chain links TRBV7-8 to TRBJ2-1; TCRdb lists TRBD2, though no DNA is available to test this call. Germline V gives CDR1 SGHVS, CDR2 FQNEAQ. This CDR3 has 15 residues. The CDR3 protein is CASLLEGRSYNEQFF.

This rearrangement joins TRBV6-1 to TRBJ2-3; TCRdb's assignment of TRBD2 cannot be checked, as there is no DNA. Germline V gene data show CDR1 as MNHNS and CDR2 as SASEGT. The CDR3 totals 15 residues. CDR3 in amino acids: CASSPHLSGRDTQYF.

The V gene is TRBV20-1, the J gene TRBJ2-1. CDR3 size: 15 residues. The V gene's germline CDR1 is DFQATT and CDR2 SNEGSKA (reference sequence). The CDR3 loop reads CSARDGLKTDNEQFF.

This chain joins TRBV18 and TRBJ2-7. There are 11 residues in the CDR3. Per germline, CDR1 KGHSH and CDR2 LQKENI. The CDR3 sequence: CASSQIGEQYF.

J is TRBJ2-7 and V is TRBV4-2. CDR3 length: 14 residues. Germline loops: CDR1 LGHNA, CDR2 YNFKEQ. CDR3 loop: CASSPGERTYEQYF.

J is TRBJ2-4 and V is TRBV20-1. This CDR3 has 13 residues. Germline V gene lookup returns CDR1 DFQATT and CDR2 SNEGSKA (reference sequence). The CDR3 here is CSARESKKNIQYF.

V is TRBV20-1 and J is TRBJ2-7; there is no DNA to check the TCRdb D call of TRBD1. The CDR3 is 15 amino acids. Germline values: CDR1 DFQATT, CDR2 SNEGSKA (reference sequence). CDR3 region: CSAKDRGQSPYEQYF.

The V and J genes are TRBV20-1 and TRBJ2-1; TCRdb designates TRBD1, a call that cannot be tested without DNA. Germline assignment: CDR1 DFQATT and CDR2 SNEGSKA (reference sequence). The CDR3 is made up of 16 amino acids. The CDR3 loop is CSATRPAGQGRNEQFF.

The chain carries TRBV7-9 and TRBJ2-3. The germline V gene encodes CDR1 SEHNR and CDR2 FQNEAQ (reference sequence). CDR3 length: 13 amino acids. The CDR3: CASSFPTSDTQYF.

The V gene is TRBV6-5, the J gene TRBJ2-2; TCRdb picks TRBD2, but there is no DNA to check that call. Germline assignment: CDR1 MNHEY and CDR2 SVGAGI. The CDR3 length is 14 residues. CDR3 sequence: CASSLYGGTGELFF.

The chain carries TRBV10-3 and TRBJ2-6; TCRdb outputs TRBD1, but without DNA this stays unchecked. CDR1 is ENHRY, CDR2 SYGVKD, per germline. CDR3 size: 17 residues. CDR3 sequence reads: CAIRAPGQGIGANVLTF.

The V gene is TRBV20-1, the J gene TRBJ2-1; the TRBD2 assignment by TCRdb is unverifiable without DNA. The CDR3 loop spans 14 amino acids. The germline gives CDR1 DFQATT, CDR2 SNEGSKA (reference sequence). The CDR3 sequence is CSARRVAGGGEQFF.

The rearrangement joins TRBV29-1 to TRBJ2-1. Looked up from germline, CDR1 is SQVTM and CDR2 is ANQGSEA. This CDR3 region has 16 residues. CDR3 residues: CSVGVQSFSSYNEQFF.

The chain is built from TRBV5-1 and TRBJ1-2; TCRdb indicates TRBD1, and absent DNA this call remains unverified. Germline CDR1 reads SGHRS; CDR2 reads YFSETQ. CDR3 length equals 16 residues. The CDR3 region is CASSLETGKSNYGYTF.

V is TRBV20-1 and J is TRBJ2-7; TCRdb selects TRBD1, and the lack of DNA leaves this call unchecked. Germline V CDR1 and CDR2: DFQATT, SNEGSKA (reference sequence). This CDR3 has 14 residues. The CDR3 loop is CSARDFSGIGEQYF.

The chain has TRBV20-1 and TRBJ2-3; the TRBD2 assignment by TCRdb is unverifiable without DNA. Germline V gene data show CDR1 as DFQATT and CDR2 as SNEGSKA (reference sequence). The CDR3 sequence is 14 residues long. CDR3 sequence: CSAHPGGPSYTQYF.

The V call is TRBV12-3 or TRBV12-4, the J call TRBJ2-3. This CDR3 spans 11 amino acids. CDR3 amino acids: CASRPPDTQYF.

The V call is TRBV29-1, the J call TRBJ2-2; with no DNA, the TCRdb D assignment of TRBD1 cannot be verified. In germline, CDR1 is SQVTM, CDR2 ANQGSEA. The CDR3 runs 14 residues. CDR3: CSVDGGLVTGELFF.

The CDR3: CSVGEEPPYNEQFF. The chain is built from TRBV29-1 and TRBJ2-1; TCRdb lists TRBD1, though no DNA is available to test this call. Germline V gene data show CDR1 as SQVTM and CDR2 as ANQGSEA. The CDR3 extends over 14 amino acids.

The chain links TRBV7-8 to TRBJ1-6. Germline assignment: CDR1 SGHVS and CDR2 FQNEAQ. CDR3 length: 18 residues. The CDR3 here is CASSLLGRQSSYNSPLHF. Variable domain in full (rest from reference TRBV7-8 and TRBJ1-6): GAGVSQSPRYKVAKRGQDVALRCDPISGHVSLFWYQQALGQGPEFLTYFQNEAQLDKSGLPSDRFFAERPEGSVSTLKIQRTQQEDSAVYLCASSLLGRQSSYNSPLHFGNGTRLTVT.